Listed here is a single T cell receptor beta chain. The antigen remains unidentified. The treatment here: roughly 11-day PBMC culture with coronavirus spike peptide pools or control peptides (ViraFEST assay). Expansion of antigen-specific T cells with peptide pools by ViraFEST preceded sequencing of TCRs. This sample was taken from a study of vaccination and CD4 T cells after COVID-19. Overall study: There were six male and four female convalescents, and two of them were Hispanic.

At the Johns Hopkins FTIC core, DNA taken from cultured CD4+ T cells was sequenced by way of the Oncomine TCR Beta short-read assay. TCRdb called the PCR reads again in MiXCR, with one record for every CDR3 protein. This table has about 24,000 distinct CDR3 sequences, roughly 50% appearing once. The sample comprised CD4+ T cells from blood, cultured in vitro. The TCR was taken from a human donor who had recovered from COVID-19.

CDR3 amino acids: CASGDRDYGYTF. In nucleotides, the CDR3 is TGCGCCAGCGGTGACAGGGACTATGGCTACACCTTC. This chain uses TRBV5-1 with TRBJ1-2; the match to TRBD1 covers 7 bases. Trimming removed 7 bases from V and 3 bases from J; junction bases left unmatched: 3. The germline V gene has CDR1 SGHRS and CDR2 YFSETQ. The CDR3 extends over 12 amino acids.